The subject of this entry is one T cell receptor beta chain. Sequenced by immunoSEQ multiplex PCR; TCRdb stores in-frame clones only, minus some. The sample holds approximately 120,000 clones, 70% to 90% seen once. This sample is part of a study of T cell responses to AZD1222 COVID-19 vaccine. Germline CDR1 and CDR2: SGDLS and YYNGEE. The CDR3 covers 14 residues. V lost 7 bases and J 0 bases, leaving 11 bases between the germline ends. The source of this sequence is an adult in good health. The starting material was peripheral blood, obtained on day 0 of MenACWY control vaccination. V usage is TRBV9 and J usage is TRBJ1-3; D ambiguous. The CDR3 bases are TGTGCCAGCGGTTTATCAGGCTCTGGAAACACCATATATTTT. It is translated as CASGLSGSGNTIYF.